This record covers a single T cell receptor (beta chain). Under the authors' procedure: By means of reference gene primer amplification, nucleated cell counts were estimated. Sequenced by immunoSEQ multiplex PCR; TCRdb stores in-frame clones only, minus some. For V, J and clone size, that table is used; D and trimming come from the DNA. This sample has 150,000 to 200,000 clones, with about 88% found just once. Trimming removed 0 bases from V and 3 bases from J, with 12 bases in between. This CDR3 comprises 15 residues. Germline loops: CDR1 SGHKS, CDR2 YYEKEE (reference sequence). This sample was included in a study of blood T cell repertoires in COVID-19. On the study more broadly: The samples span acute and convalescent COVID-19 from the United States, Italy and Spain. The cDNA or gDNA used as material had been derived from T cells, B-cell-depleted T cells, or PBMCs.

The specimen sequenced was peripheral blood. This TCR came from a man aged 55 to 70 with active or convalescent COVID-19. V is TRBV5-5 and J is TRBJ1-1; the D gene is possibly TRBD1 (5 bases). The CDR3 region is CASSLEPTGDTEAFF. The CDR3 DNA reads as TGTGCCAGCAGCTTGGAACCCACGGGGGACACTGAAGCTTTCTTT. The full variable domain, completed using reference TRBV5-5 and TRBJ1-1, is DAGVTQSPTHLIKTRGQQVTLRCSPISGHKSVSWYQQVLGQGPQFIFQYYEKEERGRGNFPDRFSARQFPNYSSELNVNALLLGDSALYLCASSLEPTGDTEAFFGQGTRLTVV.